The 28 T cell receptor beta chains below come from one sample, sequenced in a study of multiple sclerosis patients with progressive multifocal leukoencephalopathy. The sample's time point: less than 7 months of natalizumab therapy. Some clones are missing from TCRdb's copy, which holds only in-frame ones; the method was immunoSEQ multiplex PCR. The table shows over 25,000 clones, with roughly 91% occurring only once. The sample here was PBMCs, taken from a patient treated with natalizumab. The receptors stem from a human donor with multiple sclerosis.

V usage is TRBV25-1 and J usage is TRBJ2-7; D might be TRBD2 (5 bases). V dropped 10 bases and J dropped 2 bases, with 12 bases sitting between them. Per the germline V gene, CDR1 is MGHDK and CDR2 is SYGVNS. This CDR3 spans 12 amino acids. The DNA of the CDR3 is TGTGCCACCCTCAATAGCGCCTACGAGCAGTACTTC. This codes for CATLNSAYEQYF.

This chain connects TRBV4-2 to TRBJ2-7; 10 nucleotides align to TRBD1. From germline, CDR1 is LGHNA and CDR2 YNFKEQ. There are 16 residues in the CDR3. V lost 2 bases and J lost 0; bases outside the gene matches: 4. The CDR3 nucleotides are TGTGCCAGCAGCCAACCGGGACAGGGGCGCTCCTACGAGCAGTACTTC. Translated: CASSQPGQGRSYEQYF.

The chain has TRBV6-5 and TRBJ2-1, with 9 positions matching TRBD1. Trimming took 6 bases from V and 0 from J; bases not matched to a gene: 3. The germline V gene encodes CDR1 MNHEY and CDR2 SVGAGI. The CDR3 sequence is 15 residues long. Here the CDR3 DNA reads TGTGCCAGCAGGGAGGACAGGGGCTCCTACAATGAGCAGTTCTTC. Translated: CASREDRGSYNEQFF.

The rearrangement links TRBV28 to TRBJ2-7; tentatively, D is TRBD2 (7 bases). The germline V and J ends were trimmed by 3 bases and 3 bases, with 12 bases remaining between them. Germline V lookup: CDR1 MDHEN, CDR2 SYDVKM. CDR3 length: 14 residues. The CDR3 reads CASSFVGGGYEQYF. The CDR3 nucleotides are TGTGCCAGCAGTTTCGTGGGAGGGGGCTACGAGCAGTACTTC.

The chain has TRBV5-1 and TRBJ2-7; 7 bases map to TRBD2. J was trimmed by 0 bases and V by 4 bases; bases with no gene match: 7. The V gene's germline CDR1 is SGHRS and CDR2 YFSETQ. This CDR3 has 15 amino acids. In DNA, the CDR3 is TGCGCCAGCAGCCCGGTAGCGGGTCCCTCCTACGAGCAGTACTTC. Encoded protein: CASSPVAGPSYEQYF.

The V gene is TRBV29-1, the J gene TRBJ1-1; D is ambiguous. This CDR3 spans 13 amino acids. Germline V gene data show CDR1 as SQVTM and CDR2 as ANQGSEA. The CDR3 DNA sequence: TGCATGACTCTCCAGCTCATGAACACTGAAGCTTTCTTT. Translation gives CMTLQLMNTEAFF.

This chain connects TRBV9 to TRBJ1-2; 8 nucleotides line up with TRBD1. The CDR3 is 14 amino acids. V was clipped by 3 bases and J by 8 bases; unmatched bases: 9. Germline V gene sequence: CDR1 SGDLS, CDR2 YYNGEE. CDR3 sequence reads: CASSGDRGDQGYTF. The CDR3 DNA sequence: TGTGCCAGCAGCGGTGACAGGGGAGATCAGGGCTACACCTTC. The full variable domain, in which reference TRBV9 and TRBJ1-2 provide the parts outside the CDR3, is DSGVTQTPKHLITATGQRVTLRCSPRSGDLSVYWYQQSLDQGLQFLIQYYNGEERAKGNILERFSAQQFPDLHSELNLSSLELGDSALYFCASSGDRGDQGYTFGSGTRLTVV.

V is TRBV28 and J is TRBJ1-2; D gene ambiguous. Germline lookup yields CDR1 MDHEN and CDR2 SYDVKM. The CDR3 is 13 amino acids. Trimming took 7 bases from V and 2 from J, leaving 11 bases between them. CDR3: CASTHGLNYGYTF. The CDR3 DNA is TGTGCCAGCACCCACGGGCTGAACTATGGCTACACCTTC.

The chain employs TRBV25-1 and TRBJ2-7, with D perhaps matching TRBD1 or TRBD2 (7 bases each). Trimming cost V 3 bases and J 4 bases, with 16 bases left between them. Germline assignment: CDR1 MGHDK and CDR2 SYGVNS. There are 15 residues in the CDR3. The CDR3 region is CASSDPRQGGYEQYF. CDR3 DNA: TGTGCCAGCAGTGACCCCAGACAGGGAGGGTACGAGCAGTACTTC.

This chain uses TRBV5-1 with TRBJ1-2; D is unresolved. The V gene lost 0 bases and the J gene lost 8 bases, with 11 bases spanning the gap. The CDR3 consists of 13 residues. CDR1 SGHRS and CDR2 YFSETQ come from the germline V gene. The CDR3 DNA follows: TGCGCCAGCAGCTTGGACCCAACCGGAGGCTACACCTTC. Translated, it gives CASSLDPTGGYTF.

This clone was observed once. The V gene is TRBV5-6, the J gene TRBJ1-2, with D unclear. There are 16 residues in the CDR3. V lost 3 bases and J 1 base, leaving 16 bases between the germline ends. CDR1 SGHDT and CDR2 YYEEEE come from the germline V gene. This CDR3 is CASSSWTPIINYGYTF. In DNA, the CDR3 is TGTGCCAGCAGCTCGTGGACGCCTATAATTAACTATGGCTACACCTTC.

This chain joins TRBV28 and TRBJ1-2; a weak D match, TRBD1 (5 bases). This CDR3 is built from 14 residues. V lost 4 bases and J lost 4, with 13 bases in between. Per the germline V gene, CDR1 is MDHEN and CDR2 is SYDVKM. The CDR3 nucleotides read TGTGCCAGCAGTTCCGCGGGCCAGGGCTATGGCTACACCTTC. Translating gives CASSSAGQGYGYTF.

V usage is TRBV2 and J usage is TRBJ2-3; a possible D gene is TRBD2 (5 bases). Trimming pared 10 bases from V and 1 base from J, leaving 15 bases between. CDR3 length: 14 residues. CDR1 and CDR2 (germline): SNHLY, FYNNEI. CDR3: CATRPGWGTDTQYF. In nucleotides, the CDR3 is TGTGCCACCCGTCCGGGGTGGGGCACAGATACGCAGTATTTT.

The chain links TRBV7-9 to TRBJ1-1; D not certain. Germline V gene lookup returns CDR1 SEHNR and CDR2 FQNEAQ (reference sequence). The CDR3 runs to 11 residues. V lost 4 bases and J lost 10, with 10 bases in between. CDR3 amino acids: CASSYGWGAFF. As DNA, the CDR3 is TGTGCCAGCAGCTATGGCTGGGGAGCTTTCTTT.

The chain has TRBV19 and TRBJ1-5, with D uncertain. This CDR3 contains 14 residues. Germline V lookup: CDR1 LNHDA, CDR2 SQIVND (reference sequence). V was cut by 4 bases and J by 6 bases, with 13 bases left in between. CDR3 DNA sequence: TGTGCCAGTAGTACCCGGACCCCCGGTCAGCCCCAGCATTTT. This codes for CASSTRTPGQPQHF.

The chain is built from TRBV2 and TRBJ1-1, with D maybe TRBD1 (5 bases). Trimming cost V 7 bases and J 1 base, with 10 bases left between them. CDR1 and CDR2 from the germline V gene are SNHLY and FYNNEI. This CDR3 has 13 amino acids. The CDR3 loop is CASMGVTNTEAFF. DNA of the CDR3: TGTGCCAGCATGGGGGTTACGAACACTGAAGCTTTCTTT.

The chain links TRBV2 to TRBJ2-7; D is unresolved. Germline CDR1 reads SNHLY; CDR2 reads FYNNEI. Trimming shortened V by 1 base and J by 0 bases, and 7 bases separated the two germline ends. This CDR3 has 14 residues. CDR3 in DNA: TGTGCCAGCAGTGAAGGGCTCCTCTCCTACGAGCAGTACTTC. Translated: CASSEGLLSYEQYF.

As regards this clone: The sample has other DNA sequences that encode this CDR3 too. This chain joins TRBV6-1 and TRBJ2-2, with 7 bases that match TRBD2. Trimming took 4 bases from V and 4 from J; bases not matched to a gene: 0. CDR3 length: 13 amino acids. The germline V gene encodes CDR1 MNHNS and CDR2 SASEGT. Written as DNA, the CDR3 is TGTGCCAGCAGTGCGGGGGGCACCGGGGAGCTGTTTTTT. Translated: CASSAGGTGELFF.

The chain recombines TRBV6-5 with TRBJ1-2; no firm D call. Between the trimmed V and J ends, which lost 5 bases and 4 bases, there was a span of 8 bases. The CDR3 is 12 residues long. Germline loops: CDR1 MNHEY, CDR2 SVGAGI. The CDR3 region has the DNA TGTGCCAGCAGTGAATACAGCTATGGCTACACCTTC. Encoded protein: CASSEYSYGYTF.

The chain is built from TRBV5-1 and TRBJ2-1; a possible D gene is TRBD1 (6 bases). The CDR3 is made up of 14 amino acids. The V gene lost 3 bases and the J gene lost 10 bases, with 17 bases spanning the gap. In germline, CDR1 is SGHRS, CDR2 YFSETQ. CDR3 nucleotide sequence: TGCGCCAGCAGCTCCCGCCCGGAAGGGGGAGAGCAGTTCTTC. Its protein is CASSSRPEGGEQFF.

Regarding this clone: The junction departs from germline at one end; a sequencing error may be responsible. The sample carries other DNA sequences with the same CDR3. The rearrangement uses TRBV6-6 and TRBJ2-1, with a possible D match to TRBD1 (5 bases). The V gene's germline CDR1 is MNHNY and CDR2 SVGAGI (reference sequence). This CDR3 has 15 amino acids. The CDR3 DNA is TGTGCCAGCACCTCCTCCACCAGGGCCTACAACGAGCAGTTCTTC. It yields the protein CASTSSTRAYNEQFF.

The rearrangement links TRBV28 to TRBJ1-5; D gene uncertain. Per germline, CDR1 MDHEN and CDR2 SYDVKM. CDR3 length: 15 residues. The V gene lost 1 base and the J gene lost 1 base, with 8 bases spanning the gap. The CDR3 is CASSLFFDSNQPQHF. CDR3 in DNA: TGTGCCAGCAGTTTATTTTTCGACAGCAATCAGCCCCAGCATTTT.

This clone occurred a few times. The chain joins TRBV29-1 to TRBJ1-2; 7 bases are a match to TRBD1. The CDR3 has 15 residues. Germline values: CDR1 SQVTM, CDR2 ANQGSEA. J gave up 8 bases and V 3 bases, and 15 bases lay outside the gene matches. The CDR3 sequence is CSVDPRRQGRAGYTF. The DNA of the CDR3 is TGCAGCGTTGATCCTAGGAGACAGGGTAGGGCCGGCTACACCTTC.

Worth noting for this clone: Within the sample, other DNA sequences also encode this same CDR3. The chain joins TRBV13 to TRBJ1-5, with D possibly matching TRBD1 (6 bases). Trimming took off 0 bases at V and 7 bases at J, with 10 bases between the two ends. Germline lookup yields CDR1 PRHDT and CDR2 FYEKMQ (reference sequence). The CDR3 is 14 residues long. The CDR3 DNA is TGTGCCAGCAGCTTAGGCCTAGGGGGACAGCCCCAGCATTTT. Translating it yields CASSLGLGGQPQHF.

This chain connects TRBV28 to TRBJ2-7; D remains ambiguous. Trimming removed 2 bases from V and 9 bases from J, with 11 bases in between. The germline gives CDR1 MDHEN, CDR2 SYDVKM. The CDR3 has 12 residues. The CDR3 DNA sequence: TGTGCCAGCAGTTTAGATCGGCCAGGGCAGTACTTC. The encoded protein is CASSLDRPGQYF.

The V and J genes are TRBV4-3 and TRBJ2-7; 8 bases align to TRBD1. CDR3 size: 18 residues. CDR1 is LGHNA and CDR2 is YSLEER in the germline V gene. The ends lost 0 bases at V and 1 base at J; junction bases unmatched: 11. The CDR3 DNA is TGCGCCAGCAGCCAAGACCTCCTGACAGGGGACCGTTCCTACGAGCAGTACTTC. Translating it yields CASSQDLLTGDRSYEQYF.

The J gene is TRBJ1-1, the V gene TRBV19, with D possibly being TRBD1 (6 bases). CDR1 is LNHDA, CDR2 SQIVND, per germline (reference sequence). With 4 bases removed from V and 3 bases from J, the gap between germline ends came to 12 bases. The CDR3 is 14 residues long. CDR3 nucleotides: TGTGCCAGTAGTAAAGAGGGGACATACACTGAAGCTTTCTTT. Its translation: CASSKEGTYTEAFF.

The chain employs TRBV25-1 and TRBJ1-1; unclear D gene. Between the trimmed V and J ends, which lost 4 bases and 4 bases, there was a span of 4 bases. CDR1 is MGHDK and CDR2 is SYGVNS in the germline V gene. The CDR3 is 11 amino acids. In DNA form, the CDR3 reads TGTGCCAGCAGTGGCCGCACTGAAGCTTTCTTT. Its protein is CASSGRTEAFF.